These 3 T cell receptor beta chains were all obtained from the same sample, sequenced in a study of CDR3 diversity in severe acne. One entry per CDR3 protein results from TCRdb running MiXCR on the PCR reads. This repertoire shows around 83,000 distinct CDR3 sequences, approximately 54% found once; its top ten account for more than 9%. The source material was blood. The receptors come from a male donor with severe acne vulgaris.

The V and J genes are TRBV6-5 and TRBJ2-1; TRBD2 agrees at 9 bases. J gave up 8 bases and V 5 bases, and 7 bases lay outside the gene matches. The CDR3 is made up of 14 amino acids. Germline V gene sequence: CDR1 MNHEY, CDR2 SVGAGI. The CDR3 DNA sequence: TGTGCCAGCAGTGCGGGGACTAGCAATCATGAGCAGTTCTTC. Encoded protein: CASSAGTSNHEQFF.

The gene calls are TRBV15 and TRBJ1-4, with TRBD1 as a possible D gene (6 bases). The CDR3 spans 13 residues. From germline, CDR1 is LNHNV and CDR2 YYDKDF (reference sequence). The V and J ends lost 7 bases and 6 bases respectively, with 12 bases between them. This chain's CDR3 is CATNRVGDEKLFF. CDR3 DNA: TGTGCCACCAACAGGGTTGGGGATGAAAAACTGTTTTTT.

The chain carries TRBV5-1 and TRBJ2-7, with 11 positions matching TRBD2. The germline CDR1 and CDR2 sequences are SGHRS and YFSETQ. The CDR3 has 15 amino acids. The V segment lost 0 bases and the J segment 7 bases; nucleotides outside the gene matches: 6. The chain's CDR3 is CASSLGLAGGREQYF. Written as DNA, the CDR3 is TGCGCCAGCAGCTTGGGCCTAGCGGGAGGTAGGGAGCAGTACTTC. The full variable domain, rest sourced from reference TRBV5-1 and TRBJ2-7, is KAGVTQTPRYLIKTRGQQVTLSCSPISGHRSVSWYQQTPGQGLQFLFEYFSETQRNKGNFPGRFSGRQFSNSRSEMNVSTLELGDSALYLCASSLGLAGGREQYFGPGTRLTVT.